The rows below give T cell receptor beta chains drawn from one sample of a study of T cell repertoires in cytomegalovirus infection. Using its own MiXCR run on the reads, TCRdb lists one record per CDR3 protein. The sample lists 200,000 to 300,000 distinct CDR3 sequences, approximately 9.2% occurring once. Sequencing was done on a sample of PBMCs. Receptors originate from a human donor in good health (CMV status not recorded). Some clones in this sample may be carry-over from other donors' samples. CDR3s include the opening cysteine and the closing phenylalanine or tryptophan. The D gene is left open where the match is weak. Some rows mark clone size as missing; the rest say once, few, many or name a class of expanded clone.

>TRBV20-1|many|TRBD2|TRBJ2-7
CSARRVQAGGISYEQYF
TGCAGTGCTAGGAGAGTTCAGGCGGGAGGCATCTCCTACGAGCAGTACTTC
>TRBV6-8|.|TRBD1|TRBJ1-1
CASTRGTGRGDTEAFF
TGTGCCAGCACCCGGGGGACAGGGCGGGGTGACACTGAAGCTTTCTTT
>TRBV6-1|few|TRBD1|TRBJ2-5
CASSSGQGAAIETQYF
TGTGCCAGCAGTTCCGGACAGGGGGCGGCTATAGAGACCCAGTACTTC
>TRBV6-2/TRBV6-3|many|TRBD1|TRBJ2-7
CASSPGQGLRLSYEQYF
TGTGCCAGCAGCCCGGGACAGGGTCTCAGGCTGTCCTACGAGCAGTACTTC
>TRBV7-2|many|TRBD2|TRBJ2-7
CASSSLLAGGREQYF
TGTGCCAGCAGCTCCCTGCTAGCGGGGGGGAGGGAGCAGTACTTC
>TRBV11-3|few|TRBD1|TRBJ1-2
CASSFGRGRNYGYTF
TGTGCCAGCAGCTTTGGCAGGGGGCGAAACTATGGCTACACCTTC
>TRBV28|many|.|TRBJ2-7
CASSVDSYEQYF
TGTGCCAGCAGTGTAGACTCCTACGAGCAGTACTTC
>TRBV7-8|many|TRBD1|TRBJ1-3
CASSSDRVSGNTIYF
TGTGCCAGCAGCTCCGACAGGGTCTCGGGAAACACCATATATTTT
>TRBV7-8|.|TRBD1|TRBJ2-3
CASSVRDRGYSTDTQYF
TGTGCCAGCAGCGTCCGGGACAGGGGGTACAGCACAGATACGCAGTATTTT
>TRBV18|many|TRBD2|TRBJ2-3
CASSPGTSGGFTDTQYF
TGTGCCAGCTCACCGGGGACTAGCGGGGGATTCACAGATACGCAGTATTTT
>TRBV28|many|.|TRBJ2-3
CASSFSSGTDTQYF
TGTGCCAGCAGTTTTTCCTCGGGCACAGATACGCAGTATTTT
>TRBV3-1|few|.|TRBJ2-1
CASSLGLSGKRNEQFF
TGTGCCAGCAGCCTGGGTCTTTCAGGGAAAAGAAATGAGCAGTTCTTC
>TRBV11-3|many|.|TRBJ1-1
CASSFQGGGAFF
TGTGCCAGCAGCTTCCAGGGCGGAGGAGCTTTCTTT
>TRBV9|.|TRBD2|TRBJ2-7
CASSPRLAGGNEQYF
TGTGCCAGCAGCCCGAGGCTAGCGGGGGGGAACGAGCAGTACTTC
>TRBV19|.|TRBD1|TRBJ1-1
CASSGPGQGENTEAFF
TGTGCCAGTAGTGGACCGGGACAGGGGGAGAACACTGAAGCTTTCTTT
>TRBV20-1|many|TRBD1|TRBJ2-1
CSAREDRTGIRFF
TGCAGTGCTAGGGAAGACAGGACAGGAATTCGATTCTTC
>TRBV20-1|.|.|TRBJ2-1
CSARDQRLFTKNEQFF
TGCAGTGCTAGAGATCAGCGGCTTTTCACTAAAAATGAGCAGTTCTTC
>TRBV7-2|many|TRBD1|TRBJ1-6
CASSFWPEQGVNSPLHF
TGTGCCAGCAGCTTTTGGCCGGAACAGGGGGTCAATTCACCCCTCCACTTT
>TRBV10-1|.|TRBD1|TRBJ2-7
CASSWTGGSEQYF
TGCGCCAGCAGTTGGACAGGGGGGAGCGAGCAGTACTTC
>TRBV20-1|few|TRBD2|TRBJ2-3
CSARKLAGDLDTQYF
TGCAGTGCTCGAAAACTAGCGGGGGATCTAGATACGCAGTATTTT
>TRBV18|.|.|TRBJ2-6
CASSPLGGTNSGANVLTF
TGTGCCAGCTCACCATTGGGCGGAACCAACTCTGGGGCCAACGTCCTGACTTTC
>TRBV20-1|.|.|TRBJ2-3
CSARMAGDTQYF
TGCAGTGCTAGAATGGCGGGGGATACGCAGTATTTT
>TRBV29-1|few|.|TRBJ1-5
CSASDSLSNQPQHF
TGCAGCGCAAGTGACAGCCTTAGCAATCAGCCCCAGCATTTT
>TRBV11-2|many|TRBD2|TRBJ2-1
CASSSRIAGDNEQFF
TGTGCCAGCAGCTCCCGGATAGCGGGGGACAATGAGCAGTTCTTC
>TRBV28|few|TRBD1|TRBJ2-4
CASSRTGAIQYF
TGTGCCAGCAGTCGCACAGGGGCCATTCAGTACTTC
>TRBV6-6|.|.|TRBJ1-1
CASSSTPPGPTEAFF
TGTGCCAGCAGTTCCACTCCCCCGGGACCCACTGAAGCTTTCTTT
>TRBV30|few|TRBD2|TRBJ2-7
CAWSVAVAGVDEQYF
TGTGCCTGGAGTGTAGCGGTAGCGGGAGTGGACGAGCAGTACTTC
>TRBV7-2|many|.|TRBJ2-1
CASSLNGGGLDEQFF
TGTGCCAGCAGCTTGAACGGAGGGGGGCTTGATGAGCAGTTCTTC
>TRBV3-1|.|.|TRBJ2-5
CASSQGRVKTQYF
TGTGCCAGCAGCCAAGGGAGAGTGAAGACCCAGTACTTC
>TRBV7-8|.|TRBD2|TRBJ2-5
CASSFERGLGRETQYF
TGTGCCAGCAGCTTTGAGCGGGGCCTGGGGAGGGAGACCCAGTACTTC
>TRBV20-1|many|TRBD2|TRBJ2-1
CSASDPLAGGYNEQFF
TGCAGTGCTAGCGACCCCCTAGCGGGAGGCTACAATGAGCAGTTCTTC
>TRBV11-2|many|.|TRBJ2-1
CASSFGSSGSYNEQFF
TGTGCCAGCAGCTTCGGATCTTCCGGCTCCTACAATGAGCAGTTCTTC
>TRBV20-1|many|.|TRBJ1-5
CSARDPRAVIQPQHF
TGCAGTGCTAGAGATCCTAGAGCGGTGATTCAGCCCCAGCATTTT
>TRBV7-2|many|.|TRBJ2-1
CASSLAGVVRDPRVYEQFF
TGTGCCAGCAGCTTAGCCGGAGTAGTACGGGACCCGCGGGTCTATGAGCAGTTCTTC
>TRBV7-9|many|TRBD2|TRBJ2-1
CASSRLAGGLYNEQFF
TGTGCCAGCAGCCGACTAGCGGGGGGCTTGTACAATGAGCAGTTCTTC